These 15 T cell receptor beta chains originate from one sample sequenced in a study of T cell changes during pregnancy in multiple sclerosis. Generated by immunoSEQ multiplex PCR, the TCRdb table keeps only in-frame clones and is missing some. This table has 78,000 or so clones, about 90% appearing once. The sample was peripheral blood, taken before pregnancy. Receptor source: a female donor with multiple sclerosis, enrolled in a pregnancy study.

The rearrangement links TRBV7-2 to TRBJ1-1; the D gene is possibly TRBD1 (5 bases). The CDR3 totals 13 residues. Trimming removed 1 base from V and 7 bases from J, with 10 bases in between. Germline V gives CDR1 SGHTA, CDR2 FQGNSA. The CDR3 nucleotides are TGTGCCAGCAGCTTAGGGGGGGGTCTTGAAGCTTTCTTT. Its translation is CASSLGGGLEAFF.

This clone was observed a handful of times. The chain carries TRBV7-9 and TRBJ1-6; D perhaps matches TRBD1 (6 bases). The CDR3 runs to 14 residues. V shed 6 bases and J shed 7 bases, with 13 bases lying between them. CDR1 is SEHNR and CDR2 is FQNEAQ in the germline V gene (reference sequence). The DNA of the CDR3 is TGTGCCAGCAGGAGGGGGACGCGGAATTCACCCCTCCACTTT. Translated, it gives CASRRGTRNSPLHF.

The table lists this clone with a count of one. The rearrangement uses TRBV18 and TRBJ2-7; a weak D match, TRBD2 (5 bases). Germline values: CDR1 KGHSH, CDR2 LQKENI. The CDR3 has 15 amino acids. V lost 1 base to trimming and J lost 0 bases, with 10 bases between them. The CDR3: CASSPQRGNSYEQYF. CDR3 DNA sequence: TGTGCCAGCTCACCACAGCGAGGGAACTCCTACGAGCAGTACTTC.

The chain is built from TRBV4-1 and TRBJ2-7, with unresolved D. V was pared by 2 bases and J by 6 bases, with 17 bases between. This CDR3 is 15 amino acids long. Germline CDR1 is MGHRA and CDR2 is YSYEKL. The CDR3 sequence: CASSQPTTRGSEQYF. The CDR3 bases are TGCGCCAGCAGCCAACCAACGACTCGAGGTTCCGAGCAGTACTTC.

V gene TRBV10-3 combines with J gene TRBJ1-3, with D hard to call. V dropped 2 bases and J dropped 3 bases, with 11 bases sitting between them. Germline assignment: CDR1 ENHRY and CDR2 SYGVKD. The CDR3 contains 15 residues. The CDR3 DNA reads TGTGCCATCAGTGAGCCGAGGGTTTTTGGAAACACCATATATTTT. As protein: CAISEPRVFGNTIYF.

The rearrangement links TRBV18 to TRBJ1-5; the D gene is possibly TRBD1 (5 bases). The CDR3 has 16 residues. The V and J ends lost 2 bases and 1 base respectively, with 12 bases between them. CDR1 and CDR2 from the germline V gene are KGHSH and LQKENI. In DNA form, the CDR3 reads TGTGCCAGCTCACCAGGAGGGACTCAGAGCAATCAGCCCCAGCATTTT. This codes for CASSPGGTQSNQPQHF. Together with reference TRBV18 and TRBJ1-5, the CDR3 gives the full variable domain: NAGVMQNPRHLVRRRGQEARLRCSPMKGHSHVYWYRQLPEEGLKFMVYLQKENIIDESGMPKERFSAEFPKEGPSILRIQQVVRGDSAAYFCASSPGGTQSNQPQHFGDGTRLSIL.

CDR3 in amino acids: CASSERVTVNSPLHF. CDR3 coding DNA: TGTGCCAGCAGTGAACGGGTGACGGTAAATTCACCCCTCCACTTT. V is TRBV2 and J is TRBJ1-6; no firm D call. The CDR3 length is 15 residues. V was cut by 2 bases and J by 7 bases, with 12 bases left in between. Germline CDR1 reads SNHLY; CDR2 reads FYNNEI.

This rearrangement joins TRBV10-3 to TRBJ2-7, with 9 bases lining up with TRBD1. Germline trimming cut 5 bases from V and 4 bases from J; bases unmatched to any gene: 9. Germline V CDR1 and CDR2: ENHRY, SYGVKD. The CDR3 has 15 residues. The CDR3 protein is CAISSSTGGEYEQYF. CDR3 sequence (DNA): TGTGCCATCAGTTCCTCAACAGGGGGCGAATACGAGCAGTACTTC.

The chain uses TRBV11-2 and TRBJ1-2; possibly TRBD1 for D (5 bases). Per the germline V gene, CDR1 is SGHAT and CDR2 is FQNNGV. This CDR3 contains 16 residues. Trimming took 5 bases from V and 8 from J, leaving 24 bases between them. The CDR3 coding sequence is TGTGCCAGCAGCCCAATAAGGACACTGCCCCTTAGAGGCTACACCTTC. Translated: CASSPIRTLPLRGYTF.

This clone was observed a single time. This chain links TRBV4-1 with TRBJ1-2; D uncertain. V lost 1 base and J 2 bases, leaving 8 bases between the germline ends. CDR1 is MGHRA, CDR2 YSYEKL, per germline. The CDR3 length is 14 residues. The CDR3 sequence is CASSQVNSNYGYTF. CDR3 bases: TGCGCCAGCAGCCAAGTTAACAGCAACTATGGCTACACCTTC.

Here the CDR3 reads CASTDRQHEKLFF. The CDR3 bases are TGTGCCAGCACGGACAGGCAACATGAAAAACTGTTTTTT. The gene calls are TRBV19 and TRBJ1-4, with TRBD1 matching over 7 bases. This CDR3 has 13 residues. V shed 9 bases, J shed 6 bases, and the junction held 7 bases outside the gene matches. CDR1 is LNHDA, CDR2 SQIVND, per germline (reference sequence).

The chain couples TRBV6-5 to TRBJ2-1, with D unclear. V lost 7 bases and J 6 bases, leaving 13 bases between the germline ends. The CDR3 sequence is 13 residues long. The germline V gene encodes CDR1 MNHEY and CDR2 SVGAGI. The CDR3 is CASTVTGSNEQFF. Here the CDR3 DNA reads TGTGCCAGCACAGTTACCGGGTCCAATGAGCAGTTCTTC.

CDR3 in amino acids: CASSLPSGGQETQYF. CDR3 sequence (DNA): TGCGCCAGCAGCTTACCGAGCGGGGGACAAGAGACCCAGTACTTC. The chain is built from TRBV5-1 and TRBJ2-5, with TRBD2 identical over 8 bases. Germline CDR1 SGHRS, CDR2 YFSETQ. Trimming at V came to 2 bases and at J to 2 bases, leaving 5 bases not matched to a gene. The CDR3 totals 15 residues.

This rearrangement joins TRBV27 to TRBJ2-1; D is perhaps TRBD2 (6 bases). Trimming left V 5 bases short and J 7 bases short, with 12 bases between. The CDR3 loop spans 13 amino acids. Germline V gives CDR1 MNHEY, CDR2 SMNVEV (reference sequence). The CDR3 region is CASSTSLANEQFF. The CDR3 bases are TGTGCCAGCAGTACCTCGCTAGCGAATGAGCAGTTCTTC.

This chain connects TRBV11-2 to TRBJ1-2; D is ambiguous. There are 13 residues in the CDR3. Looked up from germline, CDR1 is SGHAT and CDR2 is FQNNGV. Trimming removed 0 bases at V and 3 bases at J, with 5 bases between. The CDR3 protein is CASSLERDYGYTF. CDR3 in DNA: TGTGCCAGCAGCTTAGAGAGGGACTATGGCTACACCTTC.